These 15 T cell receptor beta chains share one sample of origin, sequenced in a study of T cell repertoires in cytomegalovirus infection. TCRdb re-called the reads with MiXCR, one entry per CDR3 protein. The sample has about 140,000 distinct CDR3 sequences, 5.5% to 8% seen once. The sample taken for sequencing was PBMCs. The receptors here all came from a human donor in good health (CMV status not recorded). Some clones in this sample may be carry-over from other donors' samples.

This clonotype was found many times. This chain connects TRBV7-2 to TRBJ1-5, with 9 positions matching TRBD1. The V gene end was trimmed by 4 bases and the J gene end by 1 base; junction bases not matched to a gene: 5. CDR3 size: 16 residues. In germline, CDR1 is SGHTA, CDR2 FQGNSA. CDR3 amino acids: CASSSGTGKSNQPQHF. CDR3 in DNA: TGTGCCAGCAGCTCAGGGACAGGGAAGAGCAATCAGCCCCAGCATTTT.

At least ten counts were recorded for this clonotype. The gene calls are TRBV7-2 and TRBJ2-4; TRBD2 agrees at 8 bases. With 3 bases clipped from V and 6 bases from J, the junction kept 7 bases outside the gene matches. The V gene's germline CDR1 is SGHTA and CDR2 FQGNSA. This CDR3 has 15 amino acids. The CDR3, as DNA: TGTGCCAGCAGCTTCACGGGGGGGCAGGGAAACATTCAGTACTTC. This codes for CASSFTGGQGNIQYF. The full variable domain, in which reference TRBV7-2 and TRBJ2-4 provide the parts outside the CDR3, is GAGVSQSPSNKVTEKGKDVELRCDPISGHTALYWYRQSLGQGLEFLIYFQGNSAPDKSGLPSDRFSAERTGGSVSTLTIQRTQQEDSAVYLCASSFTGGQGNIQYFGAGTRLSVL.

In its sample, this clonotype was seen many times. V is TRBV18 and J is TRBJ1-5; unclear D gene. CDR3 length: 14 amino acids. Trimming removed 2 bases from V and 7 bases from J, with 12 bases in between. Germline V gene sequence: CDR1 KGHSH, CDR2 LQKENI. CDR3 loop: CASSPSGGMQPQHF. The CDR3 bases are TGTGCCAGCTCACCAAGTGGAGGGATGCAGCCCCAGCATTTT.

As for this clonotype: This clone may be a read error of a much larger clone one base away. The chain is built from TRBV10-1 and TRBJ2-7; 10 bases match TRBD2. The CDR3 is made up of 14 amino acids. Germline V gives CDR1 WNHNN, CDR2 SYGVQD (reference sequence). CDR3 residues: CASGEGLAINEQYF. The CDR3 nucleotides read TGCGCCAGCGGTGAGGGACTAGCGATCAACGAGCAGTACTTC.

This clonotype was seen a few times. The junction does not match germline at one end; this may be a read error. The V call is TRBV12-3 or TRBV12-4, the J call TRBJ2-7; tentative D call: TRBD2 (5 bases). This CDR3 is built from 13 residues. As DNA, the CDR3 is TGTGCCAGCAGTGCGGGTCCAGGAATGGCTGCGGACTTC. Protein product: CASSAGPGMAADF.

The sample holds many counts of this clonotype. V and J are TRBV12-3 or TRBV12-4 and TRBJ1-2, with D possibly being TRBD1 (5 bases). Trimming stripped 5 bases from V and 7 bases from J, with 17 bases between. The CDR3 covers 14 residues. The CDR3 loop is CASSRNLGDPGYTF. The CDR3 DNA sequence: TGTGCCAGCAGTCGAAACTTGGGGGATCCTGGCTACACCTTC.

The chain employs TRBV20-1 and TRBJ1-5; D might be TRBD1 (6 bases). This CDR3 has 14 residues. The V end was cut by 4 bases, the J end by 2 bases, with 12 bases between. Germline CDR1 is DFQATT and CDR2 is SNEGSKA (reference sequence). The CDR3 DNA reads TGCAGTGCTAATGGCAGGGGACGCAATCAGCCCCAGCATTTT. Translating gives CSANGRGRNQPQHF.

This clonotype was seen more than once but under ten times. The V gene is TRBV2, the J gene TRBJ2-5; TRBD1 matches 7 bases. The CDR3 is 14 amino acids. Trimming took 3 bases from V and 2 from J; bases not matched to a gene: 3. The V gene's germline CDR1 is SNHLY and CDR2 FYNNEI. CDR3 in amino acids: CASSDRGQQETQYF. Here the CDR3 DNA reads TGTGCCAGCAGTGATCGGGGACAGCAAGAGACCCAGTACTTC.

This clonotype was picked up many times. V and J are TRBV7-2 and TRBJ2-7; 7 nucleotides line up with TRBD1. Germline CDR1 reads SGHTA; CDR2 reads FQGNSA. The CDR3 sequence is 14 residues long. V lost 7 bases and J lost 2; bases outside the gene matches: 8. The CDR3 sequence is CASTTTTGAYEQYF. DNA of the CDR3: TGTGCCAGCACCACAACCACAGGGGCCTACGAGCAGTACTTC.

The table lists this clonotype with many counts. The J gene is TRBJ2-7, the V gene TRBV2, with D tentatively TRBD2 (7 bases). Trimming took off 5 bases at V and 7 bases at J, with 21 bases between the two ends. The CDR3 covers 15 residues. The V gene's germline CDR1 is SNHLY and CDR2 FYNNEI. DNA for the CDR3: TGTGCCAGCAGTAGGATGAGAGGGGGGGCGAGAGAGCAGTACTTC. This gives the protein CASSRMRGGAREQYF.

This chain links TRBV29-1 with TRBJ1-2; 8 nucleotides match TRBD1. Per the germline V gene, CDR1 is SQVTM and CDR2 is ANQGSEA. The CDR3 sequence is 13 residues long. The V segment lost 2 bases and the J segment 6 bases; nucleotides outside the gene matches: 5. CDR3 coding DNA: TGCAGCGTTGAATCTTTGACAGGGGATGGCTACACCTTC. This codes for CSVESLTGDGYTF. Using reference TRBV29-1 and TRBJ1-2 for the parts outside the CDR3, the full variable domain is SAVISQKPSRDICQRGTSLTIQCQVDSQVTMMFWYRQQPGQSLTLIATANQGSEATYESGFVIDKFPISRPNLTFSTLTVSNMSPEDSSIYLCSVESLTGDGYTFGSGTRLTVV.

This clonotype was seen ten or more times. This sequence joins TRBV23-1 and TRBJ2-1, with D maybe TRBD1 (5 bases). TRBV23-1 is annotated as an ORF whose role is uncertain. The CDR3 length is 20 residues. V lost 0 bases and J 0 bases, leaving 21 bases between the germline ends. The CDR3 reads CASSQSFQSQGDSSYNEQFF. In nucleotides, the CDR3 is TGCGCCAGCAGTCAATCTTTCCAAAGCCAGGGCGACAGCTCCTACAATGAGCAGTTCTTC.

This clonotype was found many times. The chain links TRBV7-2 to TRBJ2-3; D call uncertain. The CDR3 sequence is 12 residues long. Looked up from germline, CDR1 is SGHTA and CDR2 is FQGNSA. V was shortened by 3 bases and J by 5 bases, with 6 bases between the two germline ends. The CDR3 nucleotides read TGTGCCAGCAGCTTTTTCAAAGATACGCAGTATTTT. This encodes CASSFFKDTQYF.

To note about this clonotype: A read error may be the cause here, since a much bigger clone is one base away. V is TRBV29-1 and J is TRBJ1-2; D may be TRBD1 (5 bases). CDR1 and CDR2 from the germline V gene are SQVTM and ANQGSEA. CDR3 size: 12 residues. The CDR3 DNA is TGCAGCGTTGAAGGACGGGGCTATAGCTACACCTTC. It is translated as CSVEGRGYSYTF.

There are many counts of this clonotype. This chain connects TRBV6-5 to TRBJ1-3; weak D call: TRBD1 (5 bases). V lost 2 bases and J lost 5, with 16 bases in between. CDR3 size: 16 residues. CDR1 and CDR2 from the germline V gene are MNHEY and SVGAGI. CDR3 sequence reads: CASSYGLPGGRNTIYF. As DNA, the CDR3 is TGTGCCAGCAGTTACGGACTACCCGGGGGAAGAAACACCATATATTTT.